A selection of T cell receptor beta chains follows, all from one sample in a study of Ad26.COV2.S vaccination and SARS-CoV-2 variants. The data were produced by immunoSEQ multiplex PCR, yet TCRdb's version contains in-frame clones alone and is incomplete. Altogether some 460,000 clones are present, about 89% being singletons, with the ten largest covering 1.7%. The input for sequencing was peripheral blood, taken in a trial of Ad26.COV2.S vaccine versus placebo. All receptors come from a person between 18 and 65 years old who received the Ad26.COV2.S COVID-19 vaccine or a placebo. The CDR3 runs from the conserved cysteine through the conserved F or W. Fields, in order: J gene, clone size, V gene, D gene, CDR3 DNA, CDR3 protein. A D gene is named only where the DNA matches it firmly. A row's size may be missing; if present it is once, few, many or a size class.

j_gene: TRBJ2-7; abundance: .; v_gene: TRBV19; d_gene: .; CDR3nt: TGTGCCAGTAGTATTAGCCCGAATTCCGACGAGCAGTACTTC; CDR3aa: CASSISPNSDEQYF
j_gene: TRBJ2-5; abundance: once; v_gene: TRBV10-3; d_gene: TRBD2; CDR3nt: TGTGCCATCAGTGAGTCGGTTTACGGGGGGGGCGAGACCCAGTACTTC; CDR3aa: CAISESVYGGGETQYF
j_gene: TRBJ2-5; abundance: .; v_gene: TRBV25-1; d_gene: TRBD1; CDR3nt: TGTGCCAGCATCGGGACAGGGGGCCTCAGGGTAGAGACCCAGTACTTC; CDR3aa: CASIGTGGLRVETQYF
j_gene: TRBJ2-3; abundance: .; v_gene: TRBV2; d_gene: TRBD1; CDR3nt: TGTGCCAGCAGTTCCCCCCGACAGGGTCGCACAGATACGCAGTATTTT; CDR3aa: CASSSPRQGRTDTQYF
j_gene: TRBJ2-2; abundance: .; v_gene: TRBV19; d_gene: .; CDR3nt: TGTGCCAGCCAGACTCCAGGGGTAGGCACCGGGGAGCTGTTTTTT; CDR3aa: CASQTPGVGTGELFF
j_gene: TRBJ2-2; abundance: .; v_gene: TRBV24-1; d_gene: TRBD2; CDR3nt: TGTGCCACCAGTGATGGGTTGGGTAGCGGGGTTGTTAACACCGGGGAGCTGTTTTTT; CDR3aa: CATSDGLGSGVVNTGELFF
j_gene: TRBJ2-5; abundance: .; v_gene: TRBV2; d_gene: .; CDR3nt: TGTGCCAGCGGGCGACAGATCCAAGAGACCCAGTACTTC; CDR3aa: CASGRQIQETQYF
j_gene: TRBJ2-7; abundance: .; v_gene: TRBV5-6; d_gene: TRBD1; CDR3nt: TGTGCCAGCAGCCGAACGGACAGGGTTCTCGAGCAGTACTTC; CDR3aa: CASSRTDRVLEQYF
j_gene: TRBJ2-7; abundance: .; v_gene: TRBV6-2/TRBV6-3; d_gene: .; CDR3nt: TGTGCCAGCAGCCCTCCCGCAAAGCACCCTTTATACGAGCAGTACTTC; CDR3aa: CASSPPAKHPLYEQYF
j_gene: TRBJ1-4; abundance: .; v_gene: TRBV6-5; d_gene: .; CDR3nt: TGTGCCAGCAGTTACAGGCAGGGTAATGAAAAACTGTTTTTT; CDR3aa: CASSYRQGNEKLFF
j_gene: TRBJ1-1; abundance: .; v_gene: TRBV29-1; d_gene: .; CDR3nt: TGCAGCGTTCAGCCCGCGACGGATTTTGAAGCTTTCTTT; CDR3aa: CSVQPATDFEAFF
j_gene: TRBJ2-6; abundance: .; v_gene: TRBV29-1; d_gene: .; CDR3nt: TGCAGCGTTGAAGGCGGGGACGGGGCCAACGTCCTGACTTTC; CDR3aa: CSVEGGDGANVLTF
j_gene: TRBJ2-3; abundance: .; v_gene: TRBV7-2; d_gene: TRBD1; CDR3nt: TGTGCCAGCAGCTTATCGGGACAGGGATTTGATACGCAGTATTTT; CDR3aa: CASSLSGQGFDTQYF
j_gene: TRBJ2-6; abundance: .; v_gene: TRBV4-1; d_gene: .; CDR3nt: TGCGCCAGCAGCCATATCAAGATCCTCCTCTCTGGGGCCAACGTCCTGACTTTC; CDR3aa: CASSHIKILLSGANVLTF
j_gene: TRBJ2-2; abundance: .; v_gene: TRBV6-5; d_gene: .; CDR3nt: TGTGCCAGCAGTTACTCGGGGTTCCTCCCCCCCGGGGAGCTGTTTTTT; CDR3aa: CASSYSGFLPPGELFF
j_gene: TRBJ1-4; abundance: .; v_gene: TRBV18; d_gene: .; CDR3nt: TGTGCCAGCTCACCAAAGGCTCTGGGGACTAATGAAAAACTGTTTTTT; CDR3aa: CASSPKALGTNEKLFF
j_gene: TRBJ1-1; abundance: .; v_gene: TRBV3-1/TRBV3-2; d_gene: .; CDR3nt: TGTGCCAGCAGCCCATGGGAAGGGGGAAACACTGAAGCTTTCTTT; CDR3aa: CASSPWEGGNTEAFF
j_gene: TRBJ2-7; abundance: .; v_gene: TRBV5-1; d_gene: TRBD2; CDR3nt: TGCGCCAGCAGCACCCTAGGAGCGGGGGAACCCTACGAGCAGTACTTC; CDR3aa: CASSTLGAGEPYEQYF
j_gene: TRBJ2-7; abundance: .; v_gene: TRBV27; d_gene: .; CDR3nt: TGTGCCAGCGGGGGAGTGGGCCCCTACGAGCAGTACTTC; CDR3aa: CASGGVGPYEQYF
j_gene: TRBJ1-1; abundance: .; v_gene: TRBV28; d_gene: .; CDR3nt: TGTGCCGGCAGTTTAAGTTCGGGGGCTTACACTGAAGCTTTCTTT; CDR3aa: CAGSLSSGAYTEAFF